What follows is one T cell receptor (beta chain) and its context. The target antigen is unknown. V was clipped by 5 bases and J by 0 bases, with 20 bases between them. There are 18 residues in the CDR3. Germline V lookup: CDR1 MDHEN, CDR2 SYDVKM. The data belong to a study of graft-versus-host responses after intestinal transplantation. Graft tissue was processed to release intraepithelial and lamina propria lymphocytes. Method: immunoSEQ multiplex PCR; TCRdb's copy keeps in-frame clones and lacks some. The sample consists of thousands of clones, approximately 83% of them appearing once. Findings and limits, study-wide: Recipient bone marrow held GvH clones, some seen earlier in ileum or blood. The highest levels of circulating GvH clones went along with early declines in HvG clones after transplant.

This receptor was taken from a human patient who received an intestinal transplant, so some T cells may come from the graft donor. The V gene is TRBV28, the J gene TRBJ2-4; TRBD2 is a possible D gene (6 bases). Sequencing used ileum tissue, obtained 156 days after intestinal transplant. CDR3 protein: CASSILFPGEGAKNIQYF. The CDR3 DNA follows: TGTGCCAGCAGTATACTTTTCCCGGGAGAAGGAGCCAAAAACATTCAGTACTTC.